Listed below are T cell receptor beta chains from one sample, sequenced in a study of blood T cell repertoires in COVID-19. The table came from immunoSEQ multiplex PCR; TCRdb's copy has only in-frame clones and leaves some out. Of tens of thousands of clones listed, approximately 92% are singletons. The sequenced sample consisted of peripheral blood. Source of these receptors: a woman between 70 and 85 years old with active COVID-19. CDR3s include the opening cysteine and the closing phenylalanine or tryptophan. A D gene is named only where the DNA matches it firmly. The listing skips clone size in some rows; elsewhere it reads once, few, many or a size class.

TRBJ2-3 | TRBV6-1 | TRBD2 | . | CASSEDPTSGTTDTQYF | TGTGCCAGCAGTGAAGACCCGACTAGCGGGACCACAGATACGCAGTATTTT
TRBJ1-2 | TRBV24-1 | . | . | CATSDPSVGDYGYTF | TGTGCCACCAGTGACCCATCGGTAGGGGACTATGGCTACACCTTC
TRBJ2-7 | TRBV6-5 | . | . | CASRLDGTALGQYF | TGTGCCAGCAGACTTGACGGGACTGCTCTAGGGCAGTACTTC
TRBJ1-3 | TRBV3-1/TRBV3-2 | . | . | CASSQTSAGGNTIYF | TGTGCCAGCAGCCAGACGTCGGCAGGCGGAAACACCATATATTTT
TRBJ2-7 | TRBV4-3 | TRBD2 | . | CASSQGLLGSGSYEQYF | TGCGCCAGCAGCCAGGGTCTATTGGGTAGCGGGAGCTACGAGCAGTACTTC
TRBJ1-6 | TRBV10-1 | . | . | CASSEGDSYNSPLHF | TGCGCCAGCAGTGAAGGAGACTCCTATAATTCACCCCTCCACTTT
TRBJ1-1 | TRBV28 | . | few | CASSTTDKAFF | TGTGCCAGCAGCACCACAGACAAAGCTTTCTTT
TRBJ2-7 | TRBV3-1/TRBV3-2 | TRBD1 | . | CASSHLLRDRGRNEQYF | TGTGCCAGCAGCCACCTTCTCCGGGACAGGGGTCGGAACGAGCAGTACTTC
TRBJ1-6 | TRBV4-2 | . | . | CASSQHLQEGSPLHF | TGTGCCAGCAGCCAGCATCTTCAGGAGGGCTCACCCCTCCACTTT
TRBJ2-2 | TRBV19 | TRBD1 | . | CASSLGQGTNTGELFF | TGTGCCAGTAGCCTTGGACAGGGGACCAACACCGGGGAGCTGTTTTTT
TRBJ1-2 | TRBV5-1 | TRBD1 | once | CASFKIGTDDHGYTF | TGCGCCAGCTTCAAAATCGGGACAGACGACCATGGCTACACCTTC
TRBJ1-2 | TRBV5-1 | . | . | CASRVARGSGYGYTF | TGCGCCAGCAGGGTTGCCAGGGGAAGCGGCTATGGCTACACCTTC
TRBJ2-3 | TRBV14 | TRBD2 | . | CASSRRPRLAEDTDTQYF | TGTGCCAGCAGCCGCAGACCTAGACTAGCGGAAGACACAGATACGCAGTATTTT
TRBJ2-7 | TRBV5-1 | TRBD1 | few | CASSLSYDRVYEQYF | TGCGCCAGCAGCTTGTCTTACGACAGGGTCTACGAGCAGTACTTC
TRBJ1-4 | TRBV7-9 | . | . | CASSQGNEKLFF | TGTGCCAGCAGTCAGGGAAATGAAAAACTGTTTTTT
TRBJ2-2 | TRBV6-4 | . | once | CASSTEGDRDTGELFF | TGTGCCAGCTCCACCGAGGGGGATCGTGACACCGGGGAGCTGTTTTTT
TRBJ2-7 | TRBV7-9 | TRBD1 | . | CASSLSPGQGVDEQYF | TGTGCCAGCAGCTTATCTCCGGGACAGGGGGTCGACGAGCAGTACTTC